The source of this T cell receptor beta chain is a study of Tregs in tolerant kidney transplant recipients. From germline, CDR1 is SGHKS and CDR2 YYEKEE (reference sequence). This CDR3 region has 13 residues. The ends were cut back, 2 bases at V and 4 bases at J, with 9 bases in the middle. Recipients received nonmyeloablative bone marrow transplants from related graft donors, with transient mixed chimerism. Profiling relied on immunoSEQ multiplex PCR, and the TCRdb table lists in-frame clones only, not all of them. Of approximately 82,000 clones in the sample, 93% were seen once. The rearrangement uses TRBV5-5 and TRBJ1-2, with D perhaps TRBD1 (6 bases). The receptor was isolated from a human patient who received a combined kidney and bone marrow transplant. The graft donor may be the source of some T cells. Sequencing used CD4+ T cells from blood (PBMCs), obtained 12 months after the transplant. DNA for the CDR3: TGTGCCAGCAGCTTACAGGGTGGCTATGGCTACACCTTC. Its protein is CASSLQGGYGYTF.